Listed below are T cell receptor beta chains from one sample, sequenced in a study of blood T cells in healthy people across ages. TCRdb fed the 5' RACE reads into MiXCR, producing one record per CDR3 protein. The table records roughly 1,500,000 distinct CDR3 sequences, 40% to 50% of them present only once. Sequencing was done on a sample of blood. The receptors originated from a woman under 30 in good health. Each CDR3 is given with its conserved first and last residue. The order of the fields is V gene, clone size, J gene, D gene, CDR3 protein, CDR3 DNA. D genes are given only for firm matches. Size is omitted from some rows. Given values are once, few, many or a class for expanded clones.

TRBV6-1	few	TRBJ1-2	NA	CASGYDRTPYGYTF	TGTGCCAGCGGCTACGACAGGACTCCCTATGGCTACACCTTC
TRBV11-3	NA	TRBJ2-1	NA	CASSPPVWADYNEQFF	TGTGCCAGCAGCCCCCCCGTATGGGCAGACTACAATGAGCAGTTCTTC
TRBV4-1	NA	TRBJ2-7	NA	CASSLSRERYSYNEQYF	TGCGCCAGCAGTCTGTCCAGGGAGCGCTACTCCTACAATGAGCAGTACTTC
TRBV18	once	TRBJ2-5	NA	CASSPVNPGRETQYF	TGTGCCAGCTCACCAGTCAACCCGGGCAGGGAGACCCAGTACTTC
TRBV20-1	NA	TRBJ1-5	NA	CSAPPGPNQPQHF	TGCAGTGCCCCTCCGGGGCCCAATCAGCCCCAGCATTTT
TRBV12-3/TRBV12-4	few	TRBJ1-2	NA	CASSLGPPEGYTF	TGTGCCAGCAGTTTAGGGCCCCCGGAGGGCTACACCTTC
TRBV7-6	few	TRBJ1-5	TRBD1	CASSLQGTQGAQHF	TGTGCCAGCAGCCTACAGGGGACCCAAGGGGCCCAGCATTTT
TRBV3-1	few	TRBJ2-1	TRBD1	CASSQLDRVREQFF	TGTGCCAGCAGCCAACTGGACAGGGTTCGCGAGCAGTTCTTC
TRBV13	NA	TRBJ2-1	NA	CASSFNPPRTSLGEQFF	TGTGCCAGCAGCTTCAATCCCCCCCGGACTTCTCTGGGGGAGCAGTTCTTC
TRBV21-1	NA	TRBJ2-7	NA	CASSKDSPITEVEQYF	TGTGCCAGCAGCAAAGACTCGCCGATAACGGAGGTCGAGCAGTACTTC
TRBV18	NA	TRBJ2-6	NA	CASSSGLISGANVLTF	TGTGCCAGCTCATCGGGACTGATCTCTGGGGCCAACGTCCTGACTTTC
TRBV6-5	NA	TRBJ2-1	TRBD2	CASRGTSGRDHNEQFF	TGTGCCAGCAGGGGGACTAGCGGGAGGGATCACAATGAGCAGTTCTTC
TRBV14	few	TRBJ2-1	NA	CASSQGQRDEQFF	TGTGCCAGCAGCCAAGGGCAAAGGGATGAGCAGTTCTTC
TRBV7-8	NA	TRBJ2-7	TRBD1	CASSLQGALYF	TGTGCCAGCAGCTTGCAGGGGGCGTTGTACTTC
TRBV28	NA	TRBJ2-7	NA	CASSPQGGLVEQYF	TGTGCCAGCAGTCCACAGGGGGGGTTGGTCGAGCAGTACTTC
TRBV28	NA	TRBJ1-6	TRBD1	CASSLTGGTNSPLHF	TGTGCCAGCAGTCTGACAGGGGGCACCAATTCACCCCTCCACTTT
TRBV20-1	NA	TRBJ2-7	NA	CSALRGLGSYEQYF	TGCAGTGCTTTGCGGGGCCTAGGCTCCTACGAGCAGTACTTC
TRBV6-5	few	TRBJ2-3	TRBD1	CASSYQGTGRDTQYF	TGTGCCAGCAGTTACCAGGGGACAGGGAGGGATACGCAGTATTTT
TRBV6-6	NA	TRBJ2-1	NA	CASSYSSTVYNEQFF	TGTGCCAGCAGTTACTCGAGCACCGTCTACAATGAGCAGTTCTTC
TRBV29-1	NA	TRBJ1-2	NA	CSASGGRGYGYTF	TGCAGCGCATCGGGGGGCAGGGGCTATGGCTACACCTTC
TRBV29-1	few	TRBJ1-5	NA	CSYGTQPQHF	TGCAGCTACGGGACTCAGCCCCAGCATTTT
TRBV27	NA	TRBJ1-4	NA	CASSSAILGAATNEKLFF	TGTGCCAGCAGTTCCGCCATTTTGGGAGCCGCAACTAATGAAAAACTGTTTTTT
TRBV7-9	NA	TRBJ2-3	TRBD2	CASSFSSGRPADTQYF	TGTGCCAGCAGCTTTTCTAGCGGGAGGCCAGCAGATACGCAGTATTTT
TRBV25-1	NA	TRBJ2-5	NA	CASSESVLAETQYF	TGTGCCAGCAGTGAATCAGTCTTAGCGGAGACCCAGTACTTC
TRBV10-3	many	TRBJ2-7	NA	CAIREGPSSHEQYF	TGTGCCATCCGTGAGGGACCTTCCAGCCACGAGCAGTACTTC
TRBV12-3/TRBV12-4	NA	TRBJ2-1	NA	CASNGGAVLNNEQFF	TGTGCCAGCAATGGCGGAGCGGTTCTTAACAATGAGCAGTTCTTC
TRBV3-1	few	TRBJ1-5	TRBD1	CASSPGQGAQPQHF	TGTGCCAGCAGCCCCGGACAGGGTGCTCAGCCCCAGCATTTT
TRBV11-2	NA	TRBJ2-5	TRBD2	CASSPQRELETQYF	TGTGCCAGCAGCCCCCAGCGGGAGCTGGAGACCCAGTACTTC
TRBV7-6	NA	TRBJ2-1	TRBD2	CASSLGLAGSAEQFF	TGTGCCAGCAGCCTGGGACTAGCGGGAAGCGCTGAGCAGTTCTTC
TRBV7-9	NA	TRBJ2-1	TRBD1	CASSLALTGGNEQFF	TGTGCCAGCAGCTTAGCGTTAACAGGGGGCAATGAGCAGTTCTTC
TRBV9	few	TRBJ2-3	NA	CASSVGGTPSTDTQYF	TGTGCCAGCAGCGTAGGCGGTACTCCGAGCACAGATACGCAGTATTTT
TRBV6-2/TRBV6-3	NA	TRBJ1-2	TRBD1	CASSPDRANGYTF	TGTGCCAGCAGCCCGGACAGGGCAAATGGCTACACCTTC
TRBV7-2	few	TRBJ2-3	TRBD2	CASSLFSGSTDTQYF	TGTGCCAGCAGCTTGTTTAGCGGGAGTACAGATACGCAGTATTTT
TRBV3-1	few	TRBJ2-1	TRBD2	CASSQGKRLAGRNEQFF	TGTGCCAGCAGCCAAGGCAAAAGACTAGCGGGGAGGAATGAGCAGTTCTTC
TRBV6-1	NA	TRBJ1-5	TRBD1	CASRLQGIKHSNQPQHF	TGTGCCAGCCGACTACAGGGGATTAAACATAGCAATCAGCCCCAGCATTTT
TRBV18	NA	TRBJ2-1	TRBD1	CASSPPRTGGSNEQFF	TGTGCCAGCTCACCACCGCGGACAGGGGGAAGTAATGAGCAGTTCTTC
TRBV6-5	once	TRBJ2-7	NA	CASSYSNTRNSYEQYF	TGTGCCAGCAGTTACTCGAACACACGAAACTCCTACGAGCAGTACTTC
TRBV14	few	TRBJ2-6	NA	CASSQENSGANVLTF	TGTGCCAGCAGCCAAGAGAATTCTGGGGCCAACGTCCTGACTTTC
TRBV20-1	NA	TRBJ1-6	NA	CSASPGTWEPLHF	TGCAGTGCTAGTCCGGGAACCTGGGAACCCCTCCACTTT
TRBV27	NA	TRBJ2-7	NA	CASSFGQGNVYEQYF	TGTGCCAGCAGTTTTGGTCAGGGGAACGTCTACGAGCAGTACTTC
TRBV21-1	many	TRBJ2-4	NA	CPSSKVRHRAPNIQYF	TGCCCCAGCAGCAAGGTTCGACACAGGGCACCGAACATTCAGTACTTC
TRBV5-1	few	TRBJ1-1	NA	CASSYDGTNTEAFF	TGCGCCAGCAGCTATGACGGGACGAACACTGAAGCTTTCTTT
TRBV7-9	once	TRBJ1-2	NA	CASSLSTGTMGYTF	TGTGCCAGCAGCCTGTCCACCGGGACGATGGGCTACACCTTC
TRBV2	few	TRBJ2-5	TRBD2	CASSALPGTSGQETQYF	TGTGCCAGCAGCGCATTGCCCGGGACTAGCGGGCAAGAGACCCAGTACTTC
TRBV2	NA	TRBJ2-5	TRBD2	CASRETSGTSPQETQYF	TGTGCCAGCAGGGAGACTAGCGGGACATCCCCCCAGGAGACCCAGTACTTC
TRBV4-2	once	TRBJ2-7	NA	CASSPIADLSSYNEQYF	TGTGCCAGCAGCCCGATAGCGGACTTAAGCTCCTACAATGAGCAGTACTTC
TRBV7-2	many	TRBJ2-7	TRBD1	CASSVGTGLSYEQYF	TGTGCCAGCAGCGTCGGGACAGGCTTGTCCTACGAGCAGTACTTC
TRBV6-5	NA	TRBJ2-5	NA	CASSQGWGSTETQYF	TGTGCCAGCAGTCAGGGTTGGGGCTCGACTGAGACCCAGTACTTC
TRBV12-3/TRBV12-4	many	TRBJ2-1	NA	CASRGGYNEQFF	TGTGCCAGTAGGGGGGGGTACAATGAGCAGTTCTTC
TRBV30	NA	TRBJ2-1	TRBD1	CAWTGTGSADSSYNEQFF	TGTGCCTGGACCGGGACAGGGAGCGCGGACAGCTCCTACAATGAGCAGTTCTTC
TRBV5-4	few	TRBJ1-2	NA	CASSSAQGVINGYTF	TGTGCCAGCAGCTCCGCACAGGGCGTAATTAATGGCTACACCTTC
TRBV2	NA	TRBJ1-5	NA	CASSTQEVYSNQPQHF	TGTGCCAGCAGTACACAGGAGGTTTATAGCAATCAGCCCCAGCATTTT
TRBV6-2/TRBV6-3	few	TRBJ2-7	TRBD2	CASSGFRGLAGRPWGYEQYF	TGTGCCAGCAGTGGATTTAGGGGACTAGCGGGCCGCCCGTGGGGGTACGAGCAGTACTTC
TRBV2	once	TRBJ2-1	NA	CASKSDGGNEQFF	TGTGCCAGCAAGAGTGACGGCGGCAATGAGCAGTTCTTC
TRBV6-2/TRBV6-3	many	TRBJ2-1	NA	CASSYSTTSGYNEQFF	TGTGCCAGCAGTTACTCCACGACCAGCGGTTACAATGAGCAGTTCTTC
TRBV11-3	NA	TRBJ2-1	NA	CASSLDRGGPSSYNEQFF	TGTGCCAGCAGCTTAGATCGGGGAGGTCCCAGCTCCTACAATGAGCAGTTCTTC
TRBV4-3	once	TRBJ1-2	TRBD1	CASSQGEDRGPSGPPRVYGYTF	TGCGCCAGCAGCCAAGGAGAGGACAGGGGCCCCAGTGGGCCTCCCCGTGTCTATGGCTACACCTTC